This T cell receptor beta chain was identified in a study of cytomegalovirus exposure and HLA in healthy donors. Study observations and caveats: Sequencing depth across donors, presence/absence analyses assumed, was roughly uniform. Listed as cytomegalovirus-associated were 150 or so TCR beta chains.

This clone was picked up a small number of times. The target antigen is unknown. The germline V gene has CDR1 MDHEN and CDR2 SYDVKM. The CDR3 contains 14 residues. The V end lost 3 bases, the J end lost 7 bases, and 12 bases lay between the germline ends. PCR used 60 Vbeta primers and 13 Jbeta primers. Repertoires were generated with immunoSEQ multiplex PCR, while TCRdb's copy carries only in-frame clones and drops some. The sample yields 150,000 to 200,000 clones, around 75% seen once. Sequencing input: PBMCs. This chain connects TRBV28 to TRBJ1-4, with a tentative D call TRBD1 (5 bases). This sequence originates from a man younger than 35 in good health and CMV-seropositive. DNA of the CDR3: TGTGCCAGCAGTTTGGGACGGGAGATTGAAAAACTGTTTTTT. Protein product: CASSLGREIEKLFF.